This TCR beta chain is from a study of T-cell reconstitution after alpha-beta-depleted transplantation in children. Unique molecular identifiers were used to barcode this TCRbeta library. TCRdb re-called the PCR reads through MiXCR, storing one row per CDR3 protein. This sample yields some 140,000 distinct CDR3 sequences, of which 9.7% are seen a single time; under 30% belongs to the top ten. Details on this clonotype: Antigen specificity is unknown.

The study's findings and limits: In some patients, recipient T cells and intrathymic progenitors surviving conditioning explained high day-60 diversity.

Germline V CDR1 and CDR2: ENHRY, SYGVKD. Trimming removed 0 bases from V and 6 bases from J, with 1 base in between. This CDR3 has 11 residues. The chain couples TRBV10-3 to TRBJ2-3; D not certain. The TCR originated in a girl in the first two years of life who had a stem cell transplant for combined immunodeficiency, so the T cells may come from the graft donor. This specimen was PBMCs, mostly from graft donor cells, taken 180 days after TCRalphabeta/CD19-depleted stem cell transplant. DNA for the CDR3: TGTGCCATCAGTGAGTCTGATACGCAGTATTTT. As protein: CAISESDTQYF.